This T cell receptor (beta chain) was recorded in a study of cytomegalovirus exposure and HLA in healthy donors. Germline CDR1 is MNHNS and CDR2 is SASEGT. This CDR3 contains 16 residues. With respect to this clone: Germline is not matched at one junction end, which may reflect a read error.

It was with 60 Vbeta and 13 Jbeta primers that the PCR ran. Profiled with immunoSEQ multiplex PCR; TCRdb holds only in-frame clones, not every one. There are around 210,000 clones in the sample; around 77% occur only once, and less than 3.5% lies in the top ten. The specimen was PBMCs. This clonotype was obtained from a woman aged 25 to 45 in good health and CMV-seronegative. J is TRBJ1-2 and V is TRBV6-1; 7 bases agree with TRBD1. The DNA of the CDR3 is TGTGCCAGCAGTGAAATTCCCTCTGGACAGGCGAATGGCTACCCCTTC. It codes for CASSEIPSGQANGYPF.